The following is a T cell receptor (beta chain) sequence with its context. Its antigen is not known. Enrollment shut out patients with autoimmune disease history or systemic immunosuppression. The data were obtained in a study of OX40 agonist ivuxolimab in advanced cancers. Across the whole study: The patients received ivuxolimab by intravenous route every 2 weeks at 0.01 to 10 mg/kg.

Study-level results: The study found among the lowest clonal expansion in partial responders at 0.1-3.0 mg/kg. CD4+ and CD8+ T cells in blood underwent clonal expansion by week 6 at 0.1 to 3.0 mg/kg.

The assay was immunoSEQ multiplex PCR, and TCRdb's table has in-frame clones only and misses some. The sample yields approximately 44,000 clones, over 70% seen once. Germline lookup yields CDR1 MDHEN and CDR2 SYDVKM. This CDR3 contains 16 residues. Trimming took 6 bases from V and 2 from J, leaving 19 bases between them. Specimen: CD4+ or CD8+ T cells sorted from blood, collected in a trial of the OX40 agonist ivuxolimab. The clonotype was recovered from an adult with an advanced solid tumor such as melanoma, head and neck, liver or kidney cancer. The rearrangement uses TRBV28 and TRBJ1-2; possible D gene TRBD1, 6 bases. CDR3 DNA: TGTGCCAGCAGGACCCTTAGGGGGTTAGAGAACTATGGCTACACCTTC. This translates into CASRTLRGLENYGYTF.